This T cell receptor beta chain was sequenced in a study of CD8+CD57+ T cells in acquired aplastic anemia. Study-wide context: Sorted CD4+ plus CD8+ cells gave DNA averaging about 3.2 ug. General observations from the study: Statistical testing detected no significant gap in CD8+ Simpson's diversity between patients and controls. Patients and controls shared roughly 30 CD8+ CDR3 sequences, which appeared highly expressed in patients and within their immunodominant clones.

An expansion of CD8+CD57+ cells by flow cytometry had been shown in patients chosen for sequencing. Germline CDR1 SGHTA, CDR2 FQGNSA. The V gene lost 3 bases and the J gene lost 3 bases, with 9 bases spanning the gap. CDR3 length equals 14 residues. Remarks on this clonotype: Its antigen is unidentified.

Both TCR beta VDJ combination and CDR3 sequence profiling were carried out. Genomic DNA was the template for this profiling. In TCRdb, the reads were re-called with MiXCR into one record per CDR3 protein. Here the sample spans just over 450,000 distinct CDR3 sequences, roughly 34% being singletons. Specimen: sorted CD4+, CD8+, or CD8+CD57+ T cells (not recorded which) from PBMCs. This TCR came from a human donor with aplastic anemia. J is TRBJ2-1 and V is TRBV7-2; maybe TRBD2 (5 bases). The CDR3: CASSFASRYNEQFF. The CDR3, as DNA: TGTGCCAGCAGCTTTGCTAGCCGCTACAATGAGCAGTTCTTC.